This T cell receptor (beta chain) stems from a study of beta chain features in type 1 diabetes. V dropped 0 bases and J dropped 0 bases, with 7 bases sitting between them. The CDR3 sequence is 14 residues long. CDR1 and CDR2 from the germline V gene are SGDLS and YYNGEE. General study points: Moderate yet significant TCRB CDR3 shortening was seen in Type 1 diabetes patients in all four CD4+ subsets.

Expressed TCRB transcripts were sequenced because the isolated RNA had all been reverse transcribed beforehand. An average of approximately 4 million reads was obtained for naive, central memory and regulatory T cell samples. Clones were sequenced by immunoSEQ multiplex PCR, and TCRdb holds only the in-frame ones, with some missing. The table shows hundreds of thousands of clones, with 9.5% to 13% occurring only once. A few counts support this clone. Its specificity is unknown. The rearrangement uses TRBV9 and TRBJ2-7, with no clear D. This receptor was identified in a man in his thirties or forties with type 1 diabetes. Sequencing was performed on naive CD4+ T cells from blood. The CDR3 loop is CASSVVTVSYEQYF. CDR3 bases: TGTGCCAGCAGCGTAGTCACGGTCTCCTACGAGCAGTACTTC.